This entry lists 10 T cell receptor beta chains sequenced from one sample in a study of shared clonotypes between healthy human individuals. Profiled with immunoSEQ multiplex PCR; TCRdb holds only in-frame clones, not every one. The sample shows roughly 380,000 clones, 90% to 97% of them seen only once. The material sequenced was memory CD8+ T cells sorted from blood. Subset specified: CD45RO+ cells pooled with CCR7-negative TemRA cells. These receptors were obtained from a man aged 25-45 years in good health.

CDR3 coding DNA: TGCGCCAGCAGCCCTAACAGAGATGAGCAGTTCTTC. This codes for CASSPNRDEQFF. This chain uses TRBV4-1 with TRBJ2-1; D not certain. The V end was cut by 4 bases, the J end by 8 bases, with 9 bases between. The CDR3 length is 12 residues. Germline lookup yields CDR1 MGHRA and CDR2 YSYEKL.

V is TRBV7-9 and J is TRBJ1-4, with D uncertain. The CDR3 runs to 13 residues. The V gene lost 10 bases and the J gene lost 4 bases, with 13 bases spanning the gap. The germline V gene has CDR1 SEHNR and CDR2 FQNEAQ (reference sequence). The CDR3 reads CAIKTDINEKLFF. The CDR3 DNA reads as TGTGCCATAAAAACGGATATTAATGAAAAACTGTTTTTT.

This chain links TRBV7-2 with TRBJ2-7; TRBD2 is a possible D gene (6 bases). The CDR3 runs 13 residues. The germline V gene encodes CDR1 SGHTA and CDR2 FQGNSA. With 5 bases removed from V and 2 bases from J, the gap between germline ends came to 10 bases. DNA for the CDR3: TGTGCCAGCAGCGCGGGACCCCCCTACGAGCAGTACTTC. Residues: CASSAGPPYEQYF.

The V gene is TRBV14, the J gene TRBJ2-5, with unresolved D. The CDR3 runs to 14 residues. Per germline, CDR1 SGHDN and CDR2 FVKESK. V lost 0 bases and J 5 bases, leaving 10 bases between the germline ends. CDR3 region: CASSQDLGWETQYF. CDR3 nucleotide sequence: TGTGCCAGCAGCCAAGATCTTGGCTGGGAGACCCAGTACTTC. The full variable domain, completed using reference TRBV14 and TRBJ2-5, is EAGVTQFPSHSVIEKGQTVTLRCDPISGHDNLYWYRRVMGKEIKFLLHFVKESKQDESGMPNNRFLAERTGGTYSTLKVQPAELEDSGVYFCASSQDLGWETQYFGPGTRLLVL.

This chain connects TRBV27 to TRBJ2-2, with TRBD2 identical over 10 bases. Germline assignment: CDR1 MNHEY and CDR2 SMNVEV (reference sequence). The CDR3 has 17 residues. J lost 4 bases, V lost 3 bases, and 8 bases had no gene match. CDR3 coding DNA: TGTGCCAGCAGTTTCCTAGCGGGAGTGGGTCCCACCGGGGAGCTGTTTTTT. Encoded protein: CASSFLAGVGPTGELFF.

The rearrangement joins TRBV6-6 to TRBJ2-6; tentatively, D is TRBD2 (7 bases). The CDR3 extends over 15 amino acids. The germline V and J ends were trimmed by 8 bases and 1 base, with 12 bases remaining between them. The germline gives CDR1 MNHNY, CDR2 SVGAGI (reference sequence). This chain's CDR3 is CASRRGGSGANVLTF. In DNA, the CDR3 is TGTGCCAGCCGGAGGGGGGGTTCTGGGGCCAACGTCCTGACTTTC.

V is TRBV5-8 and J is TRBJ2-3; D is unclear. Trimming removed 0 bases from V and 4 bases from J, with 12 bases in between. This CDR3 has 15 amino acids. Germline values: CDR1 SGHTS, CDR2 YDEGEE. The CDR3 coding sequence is TGTGCCAGCAGCTTGGGGATCCAGCGATCAGATACGCAGTATTTT. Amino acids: CASSLGIQRSDTQYF. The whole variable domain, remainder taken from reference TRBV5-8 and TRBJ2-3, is EAGVTQSPTHLIKTRGQQATLRCSPISGHTSVYWYQQALGLGLQFLLWYDEGEERNRGNFPPRFSGRQFPNYSSELNVNALELEDSALYLCASSLGIQRSDTQYFGPGTRLTVL.

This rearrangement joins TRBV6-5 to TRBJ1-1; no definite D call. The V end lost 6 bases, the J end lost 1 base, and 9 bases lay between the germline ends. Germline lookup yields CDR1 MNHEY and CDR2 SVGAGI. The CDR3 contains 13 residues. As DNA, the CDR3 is TGTGCCAGCAGATATGACGAGAACACTGAAGCTTTCTTT. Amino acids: CASRYDENTEAFF.

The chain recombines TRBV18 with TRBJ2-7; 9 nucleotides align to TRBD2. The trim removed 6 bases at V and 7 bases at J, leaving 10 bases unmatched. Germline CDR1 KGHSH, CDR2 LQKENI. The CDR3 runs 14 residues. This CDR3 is CASSRYVTSGEQYF. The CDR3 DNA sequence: TGTGCCAGCTCGCGATACGTGACTAGCGGTGAGCAGTACTTC. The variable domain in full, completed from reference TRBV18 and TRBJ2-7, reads NAGVMQNPRHLVRRRGQEARLRCSPMKGHSHVYWYRQLPEEGLKFMVYLQKENIIDESGMPKERFSAEFPKEGPSILRIQQVVRGDSAAYFCASSRYVTSGEQYFGPGTRLTVT.

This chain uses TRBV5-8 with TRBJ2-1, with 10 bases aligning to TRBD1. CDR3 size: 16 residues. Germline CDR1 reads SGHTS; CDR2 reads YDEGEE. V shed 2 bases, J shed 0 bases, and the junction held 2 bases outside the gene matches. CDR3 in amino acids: CASSFWTGGSYNEQFF. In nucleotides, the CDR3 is TGTGCCAGCAGCTTTTGGACAGGGGGCTCCTACAATGAGCAGTTCTTC.